This T cell receptor (beta chain) came from a study of cytomegalovirus exposure and HLA in healthy donors. Germline V gene lookup returns CDR1 LGHNA and CDR2 YNFKEQ. Unmatched junction bases numbered 8, after V lost 0 bases and J lost 12 bases. The CDR3 runs 14 residues. In the PCR, 60 Vbeta and 13 Jbeta primers were used. Here immunoSEQ multiplex PCR was the method, and the copy in TCRdb shows in-frame clones only, minus some. The sample gives around 190,000 clones, over 75% of which show up once; 2.9% is in the top ten. This clone was observed a single time. Its matching antigen is unknown. Points from the study as a whole: For most TCR beta V segments, an earlier analysis put the productive rate at about 87% or about 30% of the time. Later analysis indicated greater clonal expansion among HLA-associated TCR beta chains than among equally common other chains. Common viral pathogens were later found to be apparently linked to several of the most significant clusters.

The V gene is TRBV4-2, the J gene TRBJ2-1; the match to TRBD2 covers 7 bases. Sequenced input: PBMCs. The sequence derives from a woman in her twenties or thirties in good health and CMV-seronegative. As DNA, the CDR3 is TGTGCCAGCAGCCAAGATGCTAGCGGTTACGGGCAGTTCTTC. Translated: CASSQDASGYGQFF.